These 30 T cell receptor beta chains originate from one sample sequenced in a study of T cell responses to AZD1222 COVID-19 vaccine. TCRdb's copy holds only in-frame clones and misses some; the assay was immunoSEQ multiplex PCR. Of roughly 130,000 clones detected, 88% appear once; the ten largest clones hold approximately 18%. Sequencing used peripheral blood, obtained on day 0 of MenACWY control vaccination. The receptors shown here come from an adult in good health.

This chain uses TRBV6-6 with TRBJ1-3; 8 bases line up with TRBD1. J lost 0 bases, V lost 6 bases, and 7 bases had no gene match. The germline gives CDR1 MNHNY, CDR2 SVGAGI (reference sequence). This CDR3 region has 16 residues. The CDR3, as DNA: TGTGCCAGCAGCCCAACAGGGGGTGTCTCTGGAAACACCATATATTTT. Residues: CASSPTGGVSGNTIYF.

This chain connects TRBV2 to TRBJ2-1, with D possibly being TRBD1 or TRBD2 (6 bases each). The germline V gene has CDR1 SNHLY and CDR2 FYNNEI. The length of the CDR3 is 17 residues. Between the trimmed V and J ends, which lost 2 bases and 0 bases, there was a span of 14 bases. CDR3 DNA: TGTGCCAGCAGTGAACGGGGGCCTCGGAGCTCCTACAATGAGCAGTTCTTC. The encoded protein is CASSERGPRSSYNEQFF.

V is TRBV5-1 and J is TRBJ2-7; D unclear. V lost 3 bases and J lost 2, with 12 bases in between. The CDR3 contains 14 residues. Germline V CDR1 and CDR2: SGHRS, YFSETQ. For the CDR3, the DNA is TGCGCCAGCAGCTCCCCGACGTCGCCCTACGAGCAGTACTTC. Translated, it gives CASSSPTSPYEQYF.

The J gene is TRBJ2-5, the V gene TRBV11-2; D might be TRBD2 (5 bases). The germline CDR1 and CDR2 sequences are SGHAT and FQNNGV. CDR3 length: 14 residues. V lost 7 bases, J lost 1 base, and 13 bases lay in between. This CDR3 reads CASNHGAAQETQYF. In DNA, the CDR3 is TGTGCCAGCAACCATGGAGCGGCCCAAGAGACCCAGTACTTC.

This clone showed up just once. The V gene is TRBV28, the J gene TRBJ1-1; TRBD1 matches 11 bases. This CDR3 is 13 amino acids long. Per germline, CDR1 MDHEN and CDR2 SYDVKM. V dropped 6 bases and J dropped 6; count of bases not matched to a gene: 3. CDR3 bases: TGTGCCAGCAGGGGGACAGGGGGAGCTGAAGCTTTCTTT. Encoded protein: CASRGTGGAEAFF. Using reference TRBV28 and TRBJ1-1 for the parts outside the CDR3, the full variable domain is DVKVTQSSRYLVKRTGEKVFLECVQDMDHENMFWYRQDPGLGLRLIYFSYDVKMKEKGDIPEGYSVSREKKERFSLILESASTNQTSMYLCASRGTGGAEAFFGQGTRLTVV.

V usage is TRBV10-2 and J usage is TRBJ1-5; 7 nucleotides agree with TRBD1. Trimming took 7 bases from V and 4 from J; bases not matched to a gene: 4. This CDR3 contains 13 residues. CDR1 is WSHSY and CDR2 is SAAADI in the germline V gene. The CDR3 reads CASTSTGNQPQHF. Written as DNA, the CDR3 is TGCGCCAGCACTTCGACAGGGAATCAGCCCCAGCATTTT.

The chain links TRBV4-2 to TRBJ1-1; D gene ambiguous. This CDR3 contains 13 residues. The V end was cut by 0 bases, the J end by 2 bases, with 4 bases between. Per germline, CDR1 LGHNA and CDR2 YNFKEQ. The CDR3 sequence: CASSQETNTEAFF. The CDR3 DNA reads TGTGCCAGCAGCCAAGAGACCAACACTGAAGCTTTCTTT.

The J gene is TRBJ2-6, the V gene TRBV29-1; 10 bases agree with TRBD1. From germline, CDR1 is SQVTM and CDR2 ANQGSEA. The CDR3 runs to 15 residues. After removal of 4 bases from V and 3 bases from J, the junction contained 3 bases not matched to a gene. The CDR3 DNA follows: TGCAGCGTTGTGGGACAGGGGTTTGGGGCCAACGTCCTGACTTTC. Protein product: CSVVGQGFGANVLTF.

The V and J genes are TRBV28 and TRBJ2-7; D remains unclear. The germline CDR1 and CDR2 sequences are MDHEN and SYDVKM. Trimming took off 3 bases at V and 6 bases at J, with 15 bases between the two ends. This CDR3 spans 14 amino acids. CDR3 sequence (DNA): TGTGCCAGCAGTTTGATAAATTACGGTACCGAGCAGTACTTC. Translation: CASSLINYGTEQYF.

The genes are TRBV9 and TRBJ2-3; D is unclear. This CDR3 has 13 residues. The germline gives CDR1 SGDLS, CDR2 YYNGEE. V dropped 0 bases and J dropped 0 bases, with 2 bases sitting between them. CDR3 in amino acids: CASSVVSTDTQYF. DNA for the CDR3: TGTGCCAGCAGCGTAGTCAGCACAGATACGCAGTATTTT.

DNA of the CDR3: TGTGCCAGCAGCCTTCGGACTAGCGGAGACTACGAGCAGTACTTC. Amino acids: CASSLRTSGDYEQYF. The chain has TRBV7-2 and TRBJ2-7; TRBD2 matches 10 bases. V was clipped by 5 bases and J by 3 bases; unmatched bases: 7. Per the germline V gene, CDR1 is SGHTA and CDR2 is FQGNSA. The CDR3 has 15 amino acids.

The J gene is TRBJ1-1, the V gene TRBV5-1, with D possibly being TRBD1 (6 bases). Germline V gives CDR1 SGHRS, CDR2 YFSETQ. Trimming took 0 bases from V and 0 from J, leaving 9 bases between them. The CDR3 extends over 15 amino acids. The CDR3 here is CASSLEGVVNTEAFF. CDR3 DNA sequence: TGCGCCAGCAGCTTGGAGGGGGTAGTGAACACTGAAGCTTTCTTT.

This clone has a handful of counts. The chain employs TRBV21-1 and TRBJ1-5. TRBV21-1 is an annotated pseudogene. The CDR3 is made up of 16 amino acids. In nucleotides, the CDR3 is TGTGCCAGCAGCCCAAATGGCAACTATAGCAATCAGCCCCAGCATTTT. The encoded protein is CASSPNGNYSNQPQHF.

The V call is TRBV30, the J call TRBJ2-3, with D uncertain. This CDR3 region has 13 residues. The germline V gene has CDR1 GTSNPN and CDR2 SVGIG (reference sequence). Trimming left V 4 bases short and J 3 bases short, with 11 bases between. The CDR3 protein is CAWTIQSTDTQYF. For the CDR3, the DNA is TGTGCCTGGACCATTCAAAGTACAGATACGCAGTATTTT.

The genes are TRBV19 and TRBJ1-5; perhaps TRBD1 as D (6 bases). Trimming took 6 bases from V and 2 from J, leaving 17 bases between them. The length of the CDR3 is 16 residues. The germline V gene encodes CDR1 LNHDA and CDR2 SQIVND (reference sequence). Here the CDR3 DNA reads TGTGCCAGTAGACAGTCAGGGGTGTCCGGCAATCAGCCCCAGCATTTT. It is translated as CASRQSGVSGNQPQHF. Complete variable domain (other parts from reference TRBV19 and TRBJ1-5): DGGITQSPKYLFRKEGQNVTLSCEQNLNHDAMYWYRQDPGQGLRLIYYSQIVNDFQKGDIAEGYSVSREKKESFPLTVTSAQKNPTAFYLCASRQSGVSGNQPQHFGDGTRLSIL.

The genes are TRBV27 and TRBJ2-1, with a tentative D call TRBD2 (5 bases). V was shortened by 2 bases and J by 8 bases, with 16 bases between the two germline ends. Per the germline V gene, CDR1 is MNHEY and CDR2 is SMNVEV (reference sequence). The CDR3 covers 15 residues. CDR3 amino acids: CASSLEFAGSYEQFF. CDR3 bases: TGTGCCAGCAGTTTAGAGTTCGCGGGTTCTTATGAGCAGTTCTTC.

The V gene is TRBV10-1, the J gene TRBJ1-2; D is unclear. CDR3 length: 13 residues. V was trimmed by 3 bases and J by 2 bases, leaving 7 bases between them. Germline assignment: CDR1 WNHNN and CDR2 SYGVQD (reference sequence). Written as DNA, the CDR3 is TGCGCCAGCAGTGATGGGGTAAACTATGGCTACACCTTC. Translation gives CASSDGVNYGYTF.

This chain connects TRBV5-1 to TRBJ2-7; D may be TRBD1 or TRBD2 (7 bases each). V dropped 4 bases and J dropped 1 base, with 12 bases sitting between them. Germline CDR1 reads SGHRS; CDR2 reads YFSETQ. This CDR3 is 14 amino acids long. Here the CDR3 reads CASSRGGQSYEQYF. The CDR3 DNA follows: TGCGCCAGCAGCAGGGGGGGACAGTCCTACGAGCAGTACTTC.

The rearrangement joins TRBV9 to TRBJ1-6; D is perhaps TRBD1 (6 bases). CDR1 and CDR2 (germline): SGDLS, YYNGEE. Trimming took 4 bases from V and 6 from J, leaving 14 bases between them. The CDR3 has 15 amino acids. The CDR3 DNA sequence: TGTGCCAGCAGCCCTGGGGGGCAGGCTAATTCACCCCTCCACTTT. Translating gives CASSPGGQANSPLHF.

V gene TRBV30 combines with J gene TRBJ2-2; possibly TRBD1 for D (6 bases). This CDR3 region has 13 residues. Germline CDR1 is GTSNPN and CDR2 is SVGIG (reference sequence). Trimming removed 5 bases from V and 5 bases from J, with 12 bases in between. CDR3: CAWSRGGTGELFF. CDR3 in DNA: TGTGCCTGGTCCCGAGGGGGAACCGGGGAGCTGTTTTTT.

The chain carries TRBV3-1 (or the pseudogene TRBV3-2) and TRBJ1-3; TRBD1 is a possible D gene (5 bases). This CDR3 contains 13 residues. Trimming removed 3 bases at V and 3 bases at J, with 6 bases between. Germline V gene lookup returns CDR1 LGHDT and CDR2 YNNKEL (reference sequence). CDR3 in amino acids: CASSHRDGNTIYF. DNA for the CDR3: TGTGCCAGCAGCCACAGGGATGGAAACACCATATATTTT.

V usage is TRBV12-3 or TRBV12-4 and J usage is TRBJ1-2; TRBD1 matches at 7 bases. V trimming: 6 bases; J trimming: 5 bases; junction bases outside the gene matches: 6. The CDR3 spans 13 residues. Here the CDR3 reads CASRFGTDYGYTF. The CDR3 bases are TGTGCCAGCAGATTCGGGACAGATTATGGCTACACCTTC.

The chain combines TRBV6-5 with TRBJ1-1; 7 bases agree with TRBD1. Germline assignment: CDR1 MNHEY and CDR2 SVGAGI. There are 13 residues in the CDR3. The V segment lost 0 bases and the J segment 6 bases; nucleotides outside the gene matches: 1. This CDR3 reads CASSYSGTAEAFF. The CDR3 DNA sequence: TGTGCCAGCAGTTACTCGGGGACAGCTGAAGCTTTCTTT.

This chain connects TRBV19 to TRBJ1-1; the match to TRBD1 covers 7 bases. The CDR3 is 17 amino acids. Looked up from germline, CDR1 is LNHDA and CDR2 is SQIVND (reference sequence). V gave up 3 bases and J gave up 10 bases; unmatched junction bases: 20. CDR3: CASSIRINPGTAPLAFF. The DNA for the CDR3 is TGTGCCAGTAGTATCCGTATCAACCCGGGGACAGCTCCTTTAGCTTTCTTT. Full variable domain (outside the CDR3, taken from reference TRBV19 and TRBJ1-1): DGGITQSPKYLFRKEGQNVTLSCEQNLNHDAMYWYRQDPGQGLRLIYYSQIVNDFQKGDIAEGYSVSREKKESFPLTVTSAQKNPTAFYLCASSIRINPGTAPLAFFGQGTRLTVV.

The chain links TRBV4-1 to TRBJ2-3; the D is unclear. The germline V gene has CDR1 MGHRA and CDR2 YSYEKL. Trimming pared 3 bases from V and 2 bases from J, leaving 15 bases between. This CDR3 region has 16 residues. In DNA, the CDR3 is TGCGCCAGCAGCCACCGAAACACAGAACACACAGATACGCAGTATTTT. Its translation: CASSHRNTEHTDTQYF.

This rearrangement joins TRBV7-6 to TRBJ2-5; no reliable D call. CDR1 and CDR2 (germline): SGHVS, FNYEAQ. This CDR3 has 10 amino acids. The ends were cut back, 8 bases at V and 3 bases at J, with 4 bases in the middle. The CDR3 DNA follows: TGTGCCAGCGGGGAAGAGACCCAGTACTTC. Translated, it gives CASGEETQYF.

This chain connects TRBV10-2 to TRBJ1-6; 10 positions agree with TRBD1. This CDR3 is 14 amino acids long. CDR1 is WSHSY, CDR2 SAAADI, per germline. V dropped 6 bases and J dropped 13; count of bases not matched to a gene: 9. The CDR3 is CASSLPGQGFPLHF. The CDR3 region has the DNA TGCGCCAGCAGCCTACCGGGACAGGGGTTCCCCCTCCACTTT.

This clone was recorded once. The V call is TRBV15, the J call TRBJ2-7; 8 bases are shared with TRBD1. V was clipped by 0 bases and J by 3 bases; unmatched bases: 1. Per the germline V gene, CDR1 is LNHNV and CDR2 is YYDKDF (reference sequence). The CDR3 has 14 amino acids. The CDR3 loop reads CATSRDRGLYEQYF. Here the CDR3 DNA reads TGTGCCACCAGCAGAGACAGGGGGCTCTACGAGCAGTACTTC. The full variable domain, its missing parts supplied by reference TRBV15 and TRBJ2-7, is DAMVIQNPRYQVTQFGKPVTLSCSQTLNHNVMYWYQQKSSQAPKLLFHYYDKDFNNEADTPDNFQSRRPNTSFCFLDIRSPGLGDTAMYLCATSRDRGLYEQYFGPGTRLTVT.

The DNA of the CDR3 is TGCGCCAGCAGCTTGGGGACAGGGGGTCCCCCCTACGAGCAGTACTTC. As protein: CASSLGTGGPPYEQYF. The chain is built from TRBV5-1 and TRBJ2-7; 10 bases map to TRBD1. This CDR3 is 16 amino acids long. The V segment lost 0 bases and the J segment 2 bases; nucleotides outside the gene matches: 5. Germline V lookup: CDR1 SGHRS, CDR2 YFSETQ.

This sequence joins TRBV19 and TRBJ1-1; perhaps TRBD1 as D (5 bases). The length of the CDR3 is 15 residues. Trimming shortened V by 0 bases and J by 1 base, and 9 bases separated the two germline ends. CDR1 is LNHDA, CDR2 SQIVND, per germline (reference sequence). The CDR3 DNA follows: TGTGCCAGTAGTATAGATCAGGGTACGAACACTGAAGCTTTCTTT. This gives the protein CASSIDQGTNTEAFF.